Listed here is a single TCR beta chain. Its cognate antigen is unknown. These data originate in a study of identifying expanded T cells in peripheral blood. Points from the study as a whole: About 1.2 clones differed between technical replicates, versus around 15 and 19 over time. Two-week clone count variance significantly increased as total template count grew.

Only in-frame clones appear in the TCRdb table, and some are missing; sequencing was by immunoSEQ multiplex PCR. This sample has more than 55,000 clones, with about 89% found just once. CDR3 size: 12 residues. Deletions cut 0 bases from V and 7 bases from J, with 4 bases between. Germline V gene data show CDR1 as SGHRS and CDR2 as YFSETQ. This TCR was recovered from a person aged 18-70 years in good health. The gene calls are TRBV5-1 and TRBJ2-2; D gene ambiguous. Material: blood. CDR3 amino acids: CASSLVGGELFF. The CDR3 nucleotides read TGCGCCAGCAGCTTGGTGGGCGGGGAGCTGTTTTTT.